Here is one T cell receptor beta chain with its context. The antigen is undetermined. Germline DNA was extracted alongside blood RNA, which was obtained from unsorted whole blood. V was cut by 5 bases and J by 6 bases, with 16 bases left in between. The CDR3 extends over 14 amino acids. Germline loops: CDR1 SNHLY, CDR2 FYNNEI. Making TCR beta cDNA involved around 510 ng total RNA and a constant-region primer. Generation of the TCR beta libraries relied on three nested multiplex PCR rounds using slightly modified ARM-PCR. Running 9 to 11 cycles apiece, the first two PCR rounds relied on TRBV1-TRBV30 forward primers together with a C-beta reverse primer. From the multiplex PCR reads, TCRdb called clonotypes with MiXCR, one entry per CDR3 protein. Of about 310,000 distinct CDR3 sequences listed, 55% to 65% are singletons. This sample is part of a study of tumor-infiltrating lymphocytes in primary liver carcinoma. Overall study: Primary liver carcinoma, confirmed by histopathology, was surgically resected. Staging placed the tumors at T1-T3 N0M0, and they measured about 4.2 to 10 cm across. Each sample had roughly 3.65 to 7.5 million productive TCRbeta reads regardless of tissue type.

Study-level results: Relative to blood, tumors carried a significantly larger fraction of the repertoire in their top 250 clones (p = 0.039).

This rearrangement joins TRBV2 to TRBJ1-2, with D possibly matching TRBD1 (6 bases). The receptor was derived from a man aged 35-49 years with primary liver carcinoma and hepatitis B virus infection. Sequenced input: peripheral blood. The CDR3 coding sequence is TGTGCCAGCAGTCTGACACAGGGTTCTCATGGCTACACCTTC. It is translated as CASSLTQGSHGYTF. Full variable domain (missing parts from reference TRBV2 and TRBJ1-2): EPEVTQTPSHQVTQMGQEVILRCVPISNHLYFYWYRQILGQKVEFLVSFYNNEISEKSEIFDDQFSVERPDGSNFTLKIRSTKLEDSAMYFCASSLTQGSHGYTFGSGTRLTVV.